This T cell receptor (beta chain) was sequenced during a study of T cell clonality in common variable immunodeficiency. This clone was counted many times. Its antigen is as yet unknown. The observed sequence ends 3 residues before the CDR3 terminus, with the missing tail filled in from the germline J gene. Method: immunoSEQ multiplex PCR; TCRdb's copy keeps in-frame clones and lacks some. Recorded here are about 28,000 clones, none singletons. Whole-study results and caveats: Fewer deletions and N-nucleotide insertions were reportedly seen in common variable immunodeficiency TCR beta sequences.

In germline, CDR1 is SGHTA, CDR2 FQGTGA. The V gene lost 3 bases and the J gene lost 5 bases, with 9 bases spanning the gap. This CDR3 spans 13 amino acids. The chain couples TRBV7-3 to TRBJ2-3; unclear D gene. The sequenced sample was peripheral blood mononuclear cells. This receptor was taken from a human donor with common variable immunodeficiency. CDR3 DNA, as far as it was read: TGTGCCAGCAGCTTCGCCTTCGGAGATACG. Residues: CASSFAFGDT. The whole CDR3 reads CASSFAFGDTQYF.